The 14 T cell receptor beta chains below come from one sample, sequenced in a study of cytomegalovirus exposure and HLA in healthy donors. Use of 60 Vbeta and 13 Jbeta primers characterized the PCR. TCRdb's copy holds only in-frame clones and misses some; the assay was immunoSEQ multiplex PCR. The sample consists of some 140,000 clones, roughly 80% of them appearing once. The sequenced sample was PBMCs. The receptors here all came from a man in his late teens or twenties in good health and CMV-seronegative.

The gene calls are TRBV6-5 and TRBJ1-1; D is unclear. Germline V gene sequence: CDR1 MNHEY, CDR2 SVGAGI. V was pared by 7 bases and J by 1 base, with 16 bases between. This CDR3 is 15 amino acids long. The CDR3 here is CASKGRASENTEAFF. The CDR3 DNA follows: TGTGCCAGCAAAGGGAGGGCCAGCGAGAACACTGAAGCTTTCTTT.

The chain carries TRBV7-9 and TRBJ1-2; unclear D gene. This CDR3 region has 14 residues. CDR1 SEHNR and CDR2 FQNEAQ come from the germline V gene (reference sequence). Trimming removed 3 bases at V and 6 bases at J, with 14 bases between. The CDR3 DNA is TGTGCCAGCAGCTTTGACGGGGTCGGGCATGGCTACACCTTC. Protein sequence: CASSFDGVGHGYTF.

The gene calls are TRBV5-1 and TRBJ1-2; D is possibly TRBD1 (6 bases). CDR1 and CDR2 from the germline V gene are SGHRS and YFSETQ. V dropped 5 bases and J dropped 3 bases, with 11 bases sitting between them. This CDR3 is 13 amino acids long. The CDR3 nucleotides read TGCGCCAGCAGGGCGACAGGTTACTATGGCTACACCTTC. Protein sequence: CASRATGYYGYTF.

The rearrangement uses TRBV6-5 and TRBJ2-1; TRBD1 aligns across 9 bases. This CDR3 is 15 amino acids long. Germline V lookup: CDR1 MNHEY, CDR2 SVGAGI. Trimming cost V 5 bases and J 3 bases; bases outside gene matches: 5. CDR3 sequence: CASSPGTGSYNEQFF. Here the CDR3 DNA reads TGTGCCAGCAGTCCCGGGACAGGGAGCTACAATGAGCAGTTCTTC.

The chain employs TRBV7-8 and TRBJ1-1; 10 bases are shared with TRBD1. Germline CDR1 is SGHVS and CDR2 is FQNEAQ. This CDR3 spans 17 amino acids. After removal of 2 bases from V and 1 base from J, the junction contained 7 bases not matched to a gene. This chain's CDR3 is CASSLRGTGASNTEAFF. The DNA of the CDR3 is TGTGCCAGCAGCTTACGAGGGACAGGGGCGTCGAACACTGAAGCTTTCTTT. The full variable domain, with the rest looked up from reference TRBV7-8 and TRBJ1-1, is GAGVSQSPRYKVAKRGQDVALRCDPISGHVSLFWYQQALGQGPEFLTYFQNEAQLDKSGLPSDRFFAERPEGSVSTLKIQRTQQEDSAVYLCASSLRGTGASNTEAFFGQGTRLTVV.

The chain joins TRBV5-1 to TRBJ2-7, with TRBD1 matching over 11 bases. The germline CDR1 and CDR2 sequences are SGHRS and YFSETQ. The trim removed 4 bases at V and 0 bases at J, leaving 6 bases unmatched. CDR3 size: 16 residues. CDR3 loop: CASSKTGTGGSYEQYF. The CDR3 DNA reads TGCGCCAGCAGCAAGACCGGGACAGGGGGCTCCTACGAGCAGTACTTC.

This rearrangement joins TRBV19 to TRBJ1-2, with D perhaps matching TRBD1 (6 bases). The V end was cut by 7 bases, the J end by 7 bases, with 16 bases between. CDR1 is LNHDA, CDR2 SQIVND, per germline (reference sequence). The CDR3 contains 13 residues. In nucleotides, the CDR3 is TGTGCCAGTAAGAACAGGGAGACGTTTGGCTACACCTTC. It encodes CASKNRETFGYTF.

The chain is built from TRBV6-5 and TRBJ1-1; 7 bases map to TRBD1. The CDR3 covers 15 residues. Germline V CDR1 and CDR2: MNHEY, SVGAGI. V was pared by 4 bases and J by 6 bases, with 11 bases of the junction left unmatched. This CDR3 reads CASSSYGTVGAEAFF. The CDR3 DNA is TGTGCCAGCAGTTCATACGGGACAGTCGGTGCTGAAGCTTTCTTT.

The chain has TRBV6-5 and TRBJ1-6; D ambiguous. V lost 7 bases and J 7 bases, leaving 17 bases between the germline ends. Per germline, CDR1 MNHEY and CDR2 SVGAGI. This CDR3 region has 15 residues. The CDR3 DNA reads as TGTGCCAGCAATCCCTCCTCGTCCCCGAATTCACCCCTCCACTTT. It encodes CASNPSSSPNSPLHF.

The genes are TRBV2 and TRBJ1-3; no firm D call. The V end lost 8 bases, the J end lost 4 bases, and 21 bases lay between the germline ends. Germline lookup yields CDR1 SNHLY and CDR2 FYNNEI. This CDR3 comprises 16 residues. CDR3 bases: TGTGCCAGCCGCCGGCTGGCGGGCGCGCTAGGAAACACCATATATTTT. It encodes CASRRLAGALGNTIYF.

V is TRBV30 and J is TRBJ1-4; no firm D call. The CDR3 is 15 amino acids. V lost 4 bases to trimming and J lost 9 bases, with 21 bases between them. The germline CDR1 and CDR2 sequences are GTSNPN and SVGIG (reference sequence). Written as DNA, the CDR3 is TGTGCCTGGACCCCGACCGGACGGGATCTACAAAAACTGTTTTTT. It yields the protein CAWTPTGRDLQKLFF.

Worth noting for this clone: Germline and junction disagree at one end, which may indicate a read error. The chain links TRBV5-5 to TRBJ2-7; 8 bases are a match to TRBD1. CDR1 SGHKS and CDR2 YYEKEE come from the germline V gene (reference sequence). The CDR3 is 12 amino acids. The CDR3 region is CASSLETGEDAF. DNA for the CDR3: TGTGCCAGCAGCTTAGAGACAGGGGAAGACGCCTTC.

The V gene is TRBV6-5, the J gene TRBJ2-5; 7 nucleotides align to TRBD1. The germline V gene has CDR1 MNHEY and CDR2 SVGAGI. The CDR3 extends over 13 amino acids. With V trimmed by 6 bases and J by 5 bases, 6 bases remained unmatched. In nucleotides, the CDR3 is TGTGCCAGCAGAGCACGGGACAGCGAGACCCAGTACTTC. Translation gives CASRARDSETQYF.

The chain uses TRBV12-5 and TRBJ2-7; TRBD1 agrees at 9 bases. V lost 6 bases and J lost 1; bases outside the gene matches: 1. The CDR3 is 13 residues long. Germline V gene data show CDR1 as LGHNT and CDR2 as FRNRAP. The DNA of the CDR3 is TGTGCTAGTGGGACAGGGGGTTCCTACGAGCAGTACTTC. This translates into CASGTGGSYEQYF.